The present TCR beta chain was sequenced within a study of blood T cell repertoires in COVID-19. For the study at large: T cells, B-cell-depleted T cells, or PBMCs supplied cDNA or gDNA.

The CDR3 spans 15 residues. V trimming: 4 bases; J trimming: 2 bases; junction bases outside the gene matches: 4. Germline V lookup: CDR1 SGDLS, CDR2 YYNGEE. Under the authors' procedure: Reference gene primer amplification in the assay estimated nucleated cell counts. Libraries were prepared by immunoSEQ multiplex PCR; TCRdb keeps only in-frame clonotypes and omits some of them. The V and J calls and clone size come from that table; D and trimming were worked out from the DNA. Seen here are over 100,000 clones, about 87% observed once, and the top ten hold 5.5% to 8.5%. The sequence was collected from a woman aged 45-59 years with acute or convalescent COVID-19. The chain joins TRBV9 to TRBJ2-1; 9 bases match TRBD2. The material sequenced was peripheral blood. Here the CDR3 reads CASSPRLAAYNEQFF. For the CDR3, the DNA is TGTGCCAGCAGCCCACGACTAGCGGCCTACAATGAGCAGTTCTTC.